This TCR beta chain was retrieved from a study of CD8 T cells in ankylosing spondylitis. Points from the study as a whole: In ankylosing spondylitis patients, matched synovial fluid reportedly showed significant enrichment of disease-linked clones.

Concerning this clonotype itself: Antigen unknown.

Preparation of TCR beta libraries was done by quantitative 5'-RACE with molecular barcodes. A single record per CDR3 protein comes from TCRdb applying MiXCR to the 5' RACE reads. The sample has about 110,000 distinct CDR3 sequences; 24% are singletons. The junction had 25 bases not matched to a gene; V was cut back by 6 bases and J by 6 bases. This CDR3 comprises 20 residues. Germline assignment: CDR1 SNHLY and CDR2 FYNNEI. This sequence originates from a male donor with ankylosing spondylitis. The sample consisted of synovial fluid, either unsorted or a sorted T cell fraction (not recorded which). The chain uses TRBV2 and TRBJ1-5, with 8 nucleotides matching TRBD1. This chain's CDR3 is CASRPPLAGGGGSGPQPQHF. The CDR3 DNA sequence: TGTGCCAGCAGACCCCCCCTAGCAGGGGGCGGGGGGTCAGGCCCTCAGCCCCAGCATTTT.